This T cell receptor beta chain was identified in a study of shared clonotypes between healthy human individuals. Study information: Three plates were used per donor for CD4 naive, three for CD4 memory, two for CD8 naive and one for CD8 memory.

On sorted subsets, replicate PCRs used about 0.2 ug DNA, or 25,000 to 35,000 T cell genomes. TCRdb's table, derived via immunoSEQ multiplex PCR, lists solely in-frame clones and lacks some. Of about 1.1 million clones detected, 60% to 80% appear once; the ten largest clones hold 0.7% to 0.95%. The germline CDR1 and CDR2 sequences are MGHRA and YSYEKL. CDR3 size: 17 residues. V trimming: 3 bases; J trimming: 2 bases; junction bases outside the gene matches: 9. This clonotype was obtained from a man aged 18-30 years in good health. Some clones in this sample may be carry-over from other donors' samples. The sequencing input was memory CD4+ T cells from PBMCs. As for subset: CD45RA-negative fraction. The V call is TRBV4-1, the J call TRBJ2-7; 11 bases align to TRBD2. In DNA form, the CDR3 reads TGCGCCAGCAGCCATGCGCCGAGACTAGCGGGACCCTACGAGCAGTACTTC. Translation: CASSHAPRLAGPYEQYF.